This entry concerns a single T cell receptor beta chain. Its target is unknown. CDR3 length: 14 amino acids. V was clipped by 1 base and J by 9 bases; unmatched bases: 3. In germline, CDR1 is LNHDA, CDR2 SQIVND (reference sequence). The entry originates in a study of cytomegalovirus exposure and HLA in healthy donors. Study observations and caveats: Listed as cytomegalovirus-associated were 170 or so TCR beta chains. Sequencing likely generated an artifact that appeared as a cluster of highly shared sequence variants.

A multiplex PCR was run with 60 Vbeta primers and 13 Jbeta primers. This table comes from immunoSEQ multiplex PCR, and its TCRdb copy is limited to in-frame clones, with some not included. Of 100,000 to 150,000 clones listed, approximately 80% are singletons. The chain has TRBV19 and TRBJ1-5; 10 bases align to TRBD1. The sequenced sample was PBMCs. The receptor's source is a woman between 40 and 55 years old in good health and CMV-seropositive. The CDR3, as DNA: TGTGCCAGTAGTATAGGGACAGGGGGGACGCCCCAGCATTTT. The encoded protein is CASSIGTGGTPQHF.